Each of the 20 T cell receptor beta chains below was sequenced from the same sample in a study of T cells after yellow fever vaccination. TCRdb used MiXCR to reprocess the 5' RACE reads, holding one entry per CDR3 protein. The table lists 400,000 to 450,000 distinct CDR3 sequences, around 20% of them singletons, with 15% to 20% in the top ten. The specimen was PBMCs, collected before the yellow fever booster vaccination. All receptors come from a man between 18 and 29 years old who received the YFV17D yellow fever vaccine.

This clonotype was seen only a few times. The chain combines TRBV6-1 with TRBJ2-7; D is uncertain. CDR3 length: 11 residues. Germline assignment: CDR1 MNHNS and CDR2 SASEGT. V lost 2 bases and J lost 4, with 3 bases in between. CDR3 sequence (DNA): TGTGCCAGCAGTGAATTTTACGAGCAGTACGTC. Translation gives CASSEFYEQYV.

This chain connects TRBV5-8 to TRBJ2-1; D remains unclear. Germline V gene lookup returns CDR1 SGHTS and CDR2 YDEGEE. The CDR3 is 15 amino acids. Trimming shortened V by 0 bases and J by 1 base, and 8 bases separated the two germline ends. CDR3: CASSLAAWSYNEQFF. DNA for the CDR3: TGTGCCAGCAGCTTGGCAGCCTGGTCCTACAATGAGCAGTTCTTC.

The sample holds one count of this clonotype. The rearrangement links TRBV9 to TRBJ1-2, with TRBD1 identical over 8 bases. Germline-derived CDR1 and CDR2 are SGDLS and YYNGEE. V dropped 3 bases and J dropped 5; count of bases not matched to a gene: 12. The CDR3 sequence is 16 residues long. As DNA, the CDR3 is TGTGCCAGCAGCGCAGGAGCTCCGGGACAGGCTTATGGCTACACCTTC. Translation gives CASSAGAPGQAYGYTF. The complete variable domain, with remaining parts taken from reference TRBV9 and TRBJ1-2, reads DSGVTQTPKHLITATGQRVTLRCSPRSGDLSVYWYQQSLDQGLQFLIQYYNGEERAKGNILERFSAQQFPDLHSELNLSSLELGDSALYFCASSAGAPGQAYGYTFGSGTRLTVV.

V usage is TRBV25-1 and J usage is TRBJ1-2, with a weak D call TRBD1 (6 bases). Germline CDR1 MGHDK, CDR2 SYGVNS. This CDR3 spans 15 amino acids. The V end was cut by 1 base, the J end by 4 bases, with 13 bases between. CDR3 protein: CASSESTGRSYGYTF. CDR3 DNA: TGTGCCAGCAGTGAATCGACAGGTAGAAGCTATGGCTACACCTTC.

This chain joins TRBV5-1 and TRBJ1-4; 11 nucleotides match TRBD1. There are 15 residues in the CDR3. CDR1 SGHRS and CDR2 YFSETQ come from the germline V gene. After removal of 3 bases from V and 7 bases from J, the junction contained 5 bases not matched to a gene. CDR3 in DNA: TGCGCCAGCAGCTCGATGGGACAGGGGGGTGAAAAACTGTTTTTT. Protein sequence: CASSSMGQGGEKLFF. Variable domain in full (rest from reference TRBV5-1 and TRBJ1-4): KAGVTQTPRYLIKTRGQQVTLSCSPISGHRSVSWYQQTPGQGLQFLFEYFSETQRNKGNFPGRFSGRQFSNSRSEMNVSTLELGDSALYLCASSSMGQGGEKLFFGSGTQLSVL.

V is TRBV29-1 and J is TRBJ1-2; D is perhaps TRBD1 (5 bases). Trimming shortened V by 4 bases and J by 8 bases, and 14 bases separated the two germline ends. The CDR3 consists of 12 residues. The germline V gene encodes CDR1 SQVTM and CDR2 ANQGSEA. The CDR3 reads CSVANGARGYTF. In DNA form, the CDR3 reads TGCAGCGTTGCGAACGGGGCGAGAGGCTACACCTTC.

The sample holds a few counts of this clonotype. V gene TRBV6-1 combines with J gene TRBJ2-7, with a possible D match to TRBD1 (6 bases). The germline V and J ends were trimmed by 2 bases and 3 bases, with 14 bases remaining between them. This CDR3 is 15 amino acids long. CDR1 MNHNS and CDR2 SASEGT come from the germline V gene. CDR3 region: CASSEKLGHFYEQYV. The CDR3 DNA is TGTGCCAGCAGTGAAAAACTGGGACATTTCTACGAGCAGTACGTC.

The J gene is TRBJ1-1, the V gene TRBV24-1; no firm D call. CDR3 size: 13 residues. Germline V CDR1 and CDR2: KGHDR, SFDVKD. The V and J ends lost 0 bases and 6 bases respectively, with 7 bases between them. CDR3 in amino acids: CATSDLVGAEAFF. The CDR3 DNA reads TGTGCCACCAGTGATTTGGTGGGCGCTGAAGCTTTCTTT.

This chain connects TRBV7-2 to TRBJ2-7; possibly TRBD1 for D (5 bases). Trimming removed 4 bases at V and 6 bases at J, with 13 bases between. CDR1 and CDR2 (germline): SGHTA, FQGNSA. This CDR3 is 13 amino acids long. Here the CDR3 DNA reads TGTGCCAGCAGCTACTACAGGTGGCGCGAGCAGTACGTC. This gives the protein CASSYYRWREQYV.

The chain has TRBV12-3 or TRBV12-4 and TRBJ1-2, with a possible D match to TRBD1 (6 bases). The ends were cut back, 5 bases at V and 7 bases at J, with 20 bases in the middle. The CDR3 is 15 residues long. The DNA of the CDR3 is TGTGCCAGCAGTAGTACAGGGATCCCCCATTTTGGCTACACCTTC. It specifies CASSSTGIPHFGYTF.

The rearrangement joins TRBV20-1 to TRBJ2-6; TRBD1 might be the D (6 bases). CDR3 size: 14 residues. Trimming removed 6 bases at V and 0 bases at J, with 9 bases between. CDR1 is DFQATT and CDR2 is SNEGSKA in the germline V gene (reference sequence). CDR3 residues: CSAQGGSGANVLTF. Written as DNA, the CDR3 is TGCAGTGCCCAAGGGGGCTCTGGGGCCAACGTCCTGACTTTC.

A few counts support this clonotype. V gene TRBV6-5 combines with J gene TRBJ2-3, with D unresolved. Trimming took 6 bases from V and 3 from J, leaving 16 bases between them. The CDR3 has 15 residues. Germline V CDR1 and CDR2: MNHEY, SVGAGI. This CDR3 reads CASRLGPTSTDTQYF. Written as DNA, the CDR3 is TGTGCCAGCAGGCTCGGCCCTACCTCGACAGATACGCAGTATTTT.

By share, this clonotype counts as medium-sized. The chain recombines TRBV12-3 or TRBV12-4 with TRBJ2-3; the match to TRBD2 covers 8 bases. This CDR3 spans 14 amino acids. The trim removed 4 bases at V and 5 bases at J, leaving 5 bases unmatched. The DNA of the CDR3 is TGTGCCAGCAGTTACGGGGGGGCCGGAGATACGCAGTATTTT. Translated: CASSYGGAGDTQYF.

The chain recombines TRBV7-2 with TRBJ2-2; 12 bases agree with TRBD1. Trimming cost V 3 bases and J 6 bases; bases outside gene matches: 5. Germline CDR1 is SGHTA and CDR2 is FQGNSA. The CDR3 is 16 amino acids. The CDR3 sequence: CASSLLGTGGPGELFF. The CDR3 nucleotides read TGTGCCAGCAGCTTGTTGGGGACAGGGGGCCCCGGGGAGCTGTTTTTT.

This chain uses TRBV6-1 with TRBJ2-7; 7 nucleotides match TRBD1. Germline CDR1 MNHNS, CDR2 SASEGT. The V gene end was trimmed by 7 bases and the J gene end by 3 bases; junction bases not matched to a gene: 6. This CDR3 has 13 residues. This CDR3 is CASNRDSLYEQYF. CDR3 coding DNA: TGTGCCAGCAACCGGGACAGCCTCTACGAGCAGTACTTC.

This chain joins TRBV5-1 and TRBJ2-2; D is unclear. The CDR3 runs 16 residues. V was shortened by 0 bases and J by 0 bases, with 9 bases between the two germline ends. The germline gives CDR1 SGHRS, CDR2 YFSETQ. The CDR3 is CASSLGYTSNTGELFF. Written as DNA, the CDR3 is TGCGCCAGCAGCTTGGGCTACACCTCGAACACCGGGGAGCTGTTTTTT.

The chain couples TRBV5-5 to TRBJ1-2; maybe TRBD1 (5 bases). The CDR3 extends over 12 amino acids. The V gene lost 3 bases and the J gene lost 7 bases, with 10 bases spanning the gap. CDR1 is SGHKS, CDR2 YYEKEE, per germline (reference sequence). The CDR3 coding sequence is TGTGCCAGCAGCTCTGGGGGAGCTGGCTACACCTTC. It codes for CASSSGGAGYTF.

The chain is built from TRBV6-6 and TRBJ1-5; no firm D call. Trimming removed 6 bases at V and 9 bases at J, with 12 bases between. CDR3 length: 12 amino acids. From germline, CDR1 is MNHNY and CDR2 SVGAGI (reference sequence). This CDR3 is CASSVQGWPQHF. CDR3 in DNA: TGTGCCAGCAGCGTACAAGGGTGGCCCCAGCATTTT.

V gene TRBV7-3 combines with J gene TRBJ2-5; 8 bases fit TRBD2. The trim removed 4 bases at V and 3 bases at J, leaving 10 bases unmatched. The CDR3 contains 16 residues. CDR1 SGHTA and CDR2 FQGTGA come from the germline V gene. The CDR3 nucleotides read TGTGCCAGCAGCTCCCTGGGGCGGGGGGCGGAAGAGACCCAGTACTTC. Its protein is CASSSLGRGAEETQYF.

This chain joins TRBV11-2 and TRBJ1-1, with 7 bases lining up with TRBD1. The CDR3 length is 13 residues. After removal of 4 bases from V and 4 bases from J, the junction contained 3 bases not matched to a gene. Germline-derived CDR1 and CDR2 are SGHAT and FQNNGV. The CDR3 DNA reads TGTGCCAGCAGCTCCCAGGGGGTCACTGAAGCTTTCTTT. Encoded protein: CASSSQGVTEAFF.